Listed below are T cell receptor beta chains from one sample, sequenced in a study of identical twins. MiXCR, run by TCRdb on the 5' RACE reads, gives a single entry per CDR3 protein. The table includes 200,000 to 300,000 distinct CDR3 sequences, roughly 13% detected once. The sample was also reused in another study, on yellow fever vaccine responses in identical twins.

Material for sequencing was memory (CD45RO+) T cells sorted from blood. All receptors come from a woman aged 18-29 years in good health. The CDR3 runs from the conserved cysteine through the conserved F or W. Fields, in order: CDR3 DNA, CDR3 protein, V gene, J gene, clone size, D gene. D genes are given only for firm matches. For some rows the clone size is stated as once, few or many, or as a class when expanded; others skip it.

cdr3_nt: TGTGCCAGCAGCTTAGAGGGGCGGGGGTACAATGAGCAGTTCTTC; cdr3_aa: CASSLEGRGYNEQFF; v_call: TRBV11-3; j_call: TRBJ2-1; clone_size: -; d_call: TRBD2
cdr3_nt: TGTGCCAGCACCCCATCGGGACTTTCGAACACTGAAGCTTTCTTT; cdr3_aa: CASTPSGLSNTEAFF; v_call: TRBV12-3/TRBV12-4; j_call: TRBJ1-1; clone_size: many; d_call: -
cdr3_nt: TGTGCCAGTAGTATTACGATACAGATTGAGCAGTTCTTC; cdr3_aa: CASSITIQIEQFF; v_call: TRBV19; j_call: TRBJ2-1; clone_size: -; d_call: -
cdr3_nt: TGTGCCAGCAGCTTAGTAGGGGGACTAGCCAATGAGCAGTTCTTC; cdr3_aa: CASSLVGGLANEQFF; v_call: TRBV7-8; j_call: TRBJ2-1; clone_size: once; d_call: TRBD2
cdr3_nt: TGTGCCACCAGTGACGCCGGGACAGCCTCCTACAATGAGCAGTTCTTC; cdr3_aa: CATSDAGTASYNEQFF; v_call: TRBV24-1; j_call: TRBJ2-1; clone_size: few; d_call: TRBD1
cdr3_nt: TGCGCCAGCAGCCCCCGGGGGTTGGGTAATGAAGCTTTCTTT; cdr3_aa: CASSPRGLGNEAFF; v_call: TRBV4-1; j_call: TRBJ1-1; clone_size: many; d_call: -
cdr3_nt: TGTGCCACCAGCAGAACACGGGAGGCCGGCTACGAGCAGTACTTC; cdr3_aa: CATSRTREAGYEQYF; v_call: TRBV15; j_call: TRBJ2-7; clone_size: few; d_call: TRBD2
cdr3_nt: TGCAGTGCTCCGGGACTAGCGTTTAGTAGGAATGAGCAGTTCTTC; cdr3_aa: CSAPGLAFSRNEQFF; v_call: TRBV20-1; j_call: TRBJ2-1; clone_size: few; d_call: TRBD2
cdr3_nt: TGCGCCAGCAGCTTTCCAGGGTCCCCCTACGAGCAGTACTTC; cdr3_aa: CASSFPGSPYEQYF; v_call: TRBV5-1; j_call: TRBJ2-7; clone_size: many; d_call: -
cdr3_nt: TGTGCCAGTACAACTTCCCGGGACACAACCTACGAGCAGTACTTC; cdr3_aa: CASTTSRDTTYEQYF; v_call: TRBV25-1; j_call: TRBJ2-7; clone_size: many; d_call: -
cdr3_nt: TGTGCCAGCCGGGCTCTGGAGGGGGGTGAAGCTTTCTTT; cdr3_aa: CASRALEGGEAFF; v_call: TRBV2; j_call: TRBJ1-1; clone_size: few; d_call: -
cdr3_nt: TGTGCCAGCAGCCCACAGGGGTGGGAGACCCAGTACTTC; cdr3_aa: CASSPQGWETQYF; v_call: TRBV7-9; j_call: TRBJ2-5; clone_size: few; d_call: TRBD1
cdr3_nt: TGTGCCAGCTCCCGGGACTTATTCAGAGCGGGCCCCACCGGGGAGCTGTTTTTT; cdr3_aa: CASSRDLFRAGPTGELFF; v_call: TRBV18; j_call: TRBJ2-2; clone_size: many; d_call: -
cdr3_nt: TGTGCCACCAGCAGAGATCGGGAATCTGGGGCCAACGTCCTGACTTTC; cdr3_aa: CATSRDRESGANVLTF; v_call: TRBV15; j_call: TRBJ2-6; clone_size: -; d_call: -
cdr3_nt: TGTGCCAGCAGCCCTCAAGCGGGAGCTACGCAGTATTTT; cdr3_aa: CASSPQAGATQYF; v_call: TRBV3-1; j_call: TRBJ2-3; clone_size: -; d_call: TRBD2
cdr3_nt: TGTGCCAGCAACAGACTAGCGGGGCACAATGAGCAGTTCTTC; cdr3_aa: CASNRLAGHNEQFF; v_call: TRBV5-8; j_call: TRBJ2-1; clone_size: few; d_call: TRBD2
cdr3_nt: TGCGCCAGCAGCTTGGGGGAGTTCTATGGCTACACCTTC; cdr3_aa: CASSLGEFYGYTF; v_call: TRBV5-1; j_call: TRBJ1-2; clone_size: -; d_call: -
cdr3_nt: TGTGCCAGCTCACCCCGGGAGCTGAGCGGGGGAACCCAAGAGACCCAGTACTTC; cdr3_aa: CASSPRELSGGTQETQYF; v_call: TRBV18; j_call: TRBJ2-5; clone_size: -; d_call: TRBD2
cdr3_nt: TGTGCCAGCAGTTTAGAATTAGCGCAAGCTTCCTACAATGAGCAGTTCTTC; cdr3_aa: CASSLELAQASYNEQFF; v_call: TRBV12-3/TRBV12-4; j_call: TRBJ2-1; clone_size: many; d_call: -
cdr3_nt: TGTGCCAGCAGTTTATGGGGACAGGGGGCGAAGGGCATTCAGTACTTC; cdr3_aa: CASSLWGQGAKGIQYF; v_call: TRBV12-3/TRBV12-4; j_call: TRBJ2-4; clone_size: few; d_call: TRBD1
cdr3_nt: TGTGCCAGCAGTCTAGCGGGGGGCAGAACCAATGAGCAGTTCTTC; cdr3_aa: CASSLAGGRTNEQFF; v_call: TRBV7-9; j_call: TRBJ2-1; clone_size: -; d_call: TRBD2
cdr3_nt: TGCAGCGTTGAAAAGGACAGTACTAAGCATTTT; cdr3_aa: CSVEKDSTKHF; v_call: TRBV29-1; j_call: TRBJ1-5; clone_size: many; d_call: -
cdr3_nt: TGTGCCAGCAGCCAAGTTGGGACAGGGTCGGACACAGATACGCAGTATTTT; cdr3_aa: CASSQVGTGSDTDTQYF; v_call: TRBV4-2; j_call: TRBJ2-3; clone_size: -; d_call: TRBD1
cdr3_nt: TGTGCCAGCAGGCCCCAAGCGGGGGGGCCGCCCGGGGAGCTGTTTTTT; cdr3_aa: CASRPQAGGPPGELFF; v_call: TRBV27; j_call: TRBJ2-2; clone_size: -; d_call: TRBD2
cdr3_nt: TGTGCCAGCAATGAACAGGGGGCCTTGTACGAGCAGTACTTC; cdr3_aa: CASNEQGALYEQYF; v_call: TRBV28; j_call: TRBJ2-7; clone_size: few; d_call: TRBD1
cdr3_nt: TGTGCCAGCACCTTAATGGGGTCCTTCAAAGAGACCCAGTACTTC; cdr3_aa: CASTLMGSFKETQYF; v_call: TRBV5-5; j_call: TRBJ2-5; clone_size: few; d_call: -
cdr3_nt: TGTGCCACTAGGACAGGGGGGAGATATGGAAACACCATATATTTT; cdr3_aa: CATRTGGRYGNTIYF; v_call: TRBV12-3/TRBV12-4; j_call: TRBJ1-3; clone_size: few; d_call: TRBD1
cdr3_nt: TGTGCCAGCAGTGGTGCCGGGGGCCCAGAGACCCAGTACTTC; cdr3_aa: CASSGAGGPETQYF; v_call: TRBV2; j_call: TRBJ2-5; clone_size: -; d_call: -
cdr3_nt: TGTGCCAGCAGCCTAAAAGCGGACAGGGTCCTTGAAAAACTGTTTTTT; cdr3_aa: CASSLKADRVLEKLFF; v_call: TRBV7-8; j_call: TRBJ1-4; clone_size: many; d_call: TRBD1
cdr3_nt: TGTGCCAGCAGTGAACTAGCCCGAGCGGAGGAGACCCAGTACTTC; cdr3_aa: CASSELARAEETQYF; v_call: TRBV12-3/TRBV12-4; j_call: TRBJ2-5; clone_size: few; d_call: -
cdr3_nt: TGTGCCAGCAGCGTAGCCCCACACAGGGTCCTCTTTGTCTACGAGCAGTACTTC; cdr3_aa: CASSVAPHRVLFVYEQYF; v_call: TRBV9; j_call: TRBJ2-7; clone_size: few; d_call: -
cdr3_nt: TGTGCCAGCAGTTACTCGGTTGGCTACGAGCAGTACTTC; cdr3_aa: CASSYSVGYEQYF; v_call: TRBV6-2/TRBV6-3; j_call: TRBJ2-7; clone_size: few; d_call: -
cdr3_nt: TGCAGTGCTAGCGGACTAGCCGGGGAGCAGTACTTC; cdr3_aa: CSASGLAGEQYF; v_call: TRBV20-1; j_call: TRBJ2-7; clone_size: -; d_call: TRBD2
cdr3_nt: TGCAGCGTCCGTTCTGGGGCCAACGTCCTGACTTTC; cdr3_aa: CSVRSGANVLTF; v_call: TRBV29-1; j_call: TRBJ2-6; clone_size: few; d_call: -
cdr3_nt: TGCGCCAGCAGCTTGGTGTGGAGGGTCGAGCAGTACTTC; cdr3_aa: CASSLVWRVEQYF; v_call: TRBV5-1; j_call: TRBJ2-7; clone_size: -; d_call: -
cdr3_nt: TGTGCCAGCAGCTTGGAGGTCTCCCGCGAGCAGCACTTC; cdr3_aa: CASSLEVSREQHF; v_call: TRBV5-6; j_call: TRBJ2-7; clone_size: -; d_call: -
cdr3_nt: TGTGCCAGCTCACCAATAGGATTGGAGACCCAGTACTTC; cdr3_aa: CASSPIGLETQYF; v_call: TRBV18; j_call: TRBJ2-5; clone_size: -; d_call: -
cdr3_nt: TGTGCCAGCTCACAAGGGACTAGCGGGAGCGAACGCTACGAGCAGTACTTC; cdr3_aa: CASSQGTSGSERYEQYF; v_call: TRBV18; j_call: TRBJ2-7; clone_size: few; d_call: TRBD2
cdr3_nt: TGTGCCAGCAGTCCCCAGCTTCGTAGCGGGGGCTACGAGCAGTACTTC; cdr3_aa: CASSPQLRSGGYEQYF; v_call: TRBV28; j_call: TRBJ2-7; clone_size: few; d_call: TRBD2
cdr3_nt: TGTGCCAGCAGTCAGATTACTAGCGGGGTGAGCACAGATACGCAGTATTTT; cdr3_aa: CASSQITSGVSTDTQYF; v_call: TRBV28; j_call: TRBJ2-3; clone_size: few; d_call: TRBD2
cdr3_nt: TGTGCCTGGAGTGTCTGGCTAACGCTCGATGAGCATTTCTTC; cdr3_aa: CAWSVWLTLDEHFF; v_call: TRBV30; j_call: TRBJ2-1; clone_size: -; d_call: -
cdr3_nt: TGTGCCAGCAGCTTAGCGGGTCAACAGGGGAAATTAGAGAATGAGCAGTTCTTC; cdr3_aa: CASSLAGQQGKLENEQFF; v_call: TRBV11-1; j_call: TRBJ2-1; clone_size: -; d_call: TRBD1
cdr3_nt: TGTGCCAGCAGCTTCGCGGGTCCCAATGAGCAGTTCTTC; cdr3_aa: CASSFAGPNEQFF; v_call: TRBV7-3; j_call: TRBJ2-1; clone_size: many; d_call: -
cdr3_nt: TGTGCCAGCGGACCCCGGGACAACAATCAGCCCCAGCATTTT; cdr3_aa: CASGPRDNNQPQHF; v_call: TRBV2; j_call: TRBJ1-5; clone_size: -; d_call: -
cdr3_nt: TGCGCCAGCAGCTTCGGGACTAGCGGGATAGAGACCCAGTACTTC; cdr3_aa: CASSFGTSGIETQYF; v_call: TRBV5-1; j_call: TRBJ2-5; clone_size: -; d_call: TRBD2
cdr3_nt: TGTGCCAGCACCCTTGGGAGGGGGCAGGGTGAGCAGTTCTTC; cdr3_aa: CASTLGRGQGEQFF; v_call: TRBV2; j_call: TRBJ2-1; clone_size: many; d_call: -
cdr3_nt: TGTGCCAGTAGTATAGATCCGAGGGGGATCTACGAGCAGTACTTC; cdr3_aa: CASSIDPRGIYEQYF; v_call: TRBV19; j_call: TRBJ2-7; clone_size: -; d_call: -
cdr3_nt: TGCAGCGTTGGACCATCCTCGCATGAGCAGTTCTTC; cdr3_aa: CSVGPSSHEQFF; v_call: TRBV29-1; j_call: TRBJ2-1; clone_size: -; d_call: -